This T cell receptor beta chain was documented in a study of vaccination effects on CD4 cells after COVID-19. About this clone itself: Its antigen is unknown.

The assay was immunoSEQ multiplex PCR, and TCRdb's table has in-frame clones only and misses some. Of tens of thousands of clones in the sample, approximately 76% were seen once. The CDR3 spans 16 residues. Trimming removed 0 bases from V and 0 bases from J, with 9 bases in between. The germline gives CDR1 MNHEY, CDR2 SVGAGI. Antigen-specific CD4+ T cells were first expanded with viral peptide pools by the ViraFEST assay and only then sequenced. A 10-day culture period preceded the isolation of CD4+ T cells. Nucleocapsid antibodies stayed negative before and after vaccination, showing no earlier SARS-CoV-2 infection. On both days 3 and 7, half of the culture medium was replaced with IL-2 medium.

This receptor was obtained from a human donor who received a COVID-19 vaccine. The starting material was CD4+ T cells from PBMCs cultured with HCoV-NL63 spike peptides, obtained before COVID-19 vaccination. The V call is TRBV6-5, the J call TRBJ1-3; D remains ambiguous. This chain's CDR3 is CASSYSTPNSGNTIYF. The CDR3 nucleotides read TGTGCCAGCAGTTACTCGACCCCGAACTCTGGAAACACCATATATTTT.